The 27 T cell receptor beta chains below all came from one sample that was sequenced in a study of identical twins. TCRdb fed the 5' RACE reads into MiXCR, producing one record per CDR3 protein. The table has approximately 680,000 distinct CDR3 sequences, under 8.5% seen once; the top ten hold around 1.6%. Separately, the same data were catalogued under a study of yellow fever vaccine responses in identical twins.

What was sequenced was PBMCs. The receptors were gathered from a woman between 18 and 29 years old in good health.

This clonotype was found a few times. The genes are TRBV20-1 and TRBJ2-3, with TRBD2 matching over 13 bases. The CDR3 spans 18 residues. Germline CDR1 is DFQATT and CDR2 is SNEGSKA (reference sequence). V shed 3 bases and J 0 bases; nucleotides not matched to a gene: 9. For the CDR3, the DNA is TGCAGTGCTAGCCACCCGGGACTAGCGGGAATTAGCACAGATACGCAGTATTTT. This encodes CSASHPGLAGISTDTQYF.

Ten or more counts support this clonotype. Because the CDR3's place on the DNA is in doubt, the DNA is left out and the CDR3 is given as listed by TCRdb. The chain joins TRBV12-3 or TRBV12-4 to TRBJ2-1; TRBD2 is taken as the D call from the table, unchecked against the DNA. The CDR3 region is 16 residues in length, termini included. The CDR3 loop reads CASSTSGLAVYNEQFF.

The rearrangement joins TRBV27 to TRBJ1-2; no firm D call. V was pared by 8 bases and J by 0 bases, with 16 bases between. The length of the CDR3 is 15 residues. Germline V gene sequence: CDR1 MNHEY, CDR2 SMNVEV (reference sequence). The CDR3 sequence: CASAVEGWTNYGYTF. In nucleotides, the CDR3 is TGTGCCAGCGCCGTGGAGGGTTGGACTAACTATGGCTACACCTTC.

There are a few counts of this clonotype. The J gene is TRBJ2-1, the V gene TRBV12-3 or TRBV12-4; 7 bases map to TRBD1. This CDR3 has 14 amino acids. V lost 5 bases to trimming and J lost 6 bases; unmatched junction nucleotides: 7. CDR3 region: CASSGGTVVNEQFF. In nucleotides, the CDR3 is TGTGCCAGCAGTGGTGGGACAGTGGTCAATGAGCAGTTCTTC.

The table lists this clonotype with a few counts. The V and J genes are TRBV20-1 and TRBJ2-5; D remains unclear. Germline assignment: CDR1 DFQATT and CDR2 SNEGSKA (reference sequence). The CDR3 totals 13 residues. The germline V and J ends were trimmed by 0 bases and 0 bases, with 5 bases remaining between them. In DNA, the CDR3 is TGCAGTGCTAGAGAGCGGTACCAAGAGACCCAGTACTTC. This codes for CSARERYQETQYF.

This clonotype was observed many times. This rearrangement joins TRBV7-6 to TRBJ2-5; 8 bases agree with TRBD2. With 6 bases clipped from V and 5 bases from J, the junction kept 11 bases outside the gene matches. CDR1 is SGHVS, CDR2 FNYEAQ, per germline. This CDR3 comprises 15 residues. CDR3 bases: TGTGCCAGCAGTTTTAGAGCGGGAGCTACTGAGACCCAGTACTTC. Amino acid sequence: CASSFRAGATETQYF.

This clonotype appeared a few times. This sequence joins TRBV6-1 and TRBJ2-1; 11 nucleotides align to TRBD2. Losses at the gene ends were 6 bases for V and 8 bases for J; bases not matched to a gene: 12. Germline CDR1 is MNHNS and CDR2 is SASEGT. The CDR3 sequence is 16 residues long. CDR3 protein: CASRDSSGRAIYEQFF. CDR3 sequence (DNA): TGTGCCAGCAGGGACAGTAGCGGGAGGGCCATCTATGAGCAGTTCTTC.

V and J are TRBV6-5 and TRBJ1-5; D perhaps matches TRBD1 (6 bases). V lost 2 bases and J lost 8, with 13 bases in between. The germline V gene encodes CDR1 MNHEY and CDR2 SVGAGI. CDR3 size: 14 residues. CDR3 sequence reads: CASSYGGGMEPQHF. The CDR3 DNA reads TGTGCCAGCAGTTACGGGGGGGGCATGGAGCCCCAGCATTTT.

The rearrangement links TRBV4-1 to TRBJ2-3; D is ambiguous. The CDR3 is 14 amino acids. The V gene lost 0 bases and the J gene lost 4 bases, with 8 bases spanning the gap. CDR1 is MGHRA, CDR2 YSYEKL, per germline. Here the CDR3 DNA reads TGCGCCAGCAGCCAAGAGACCCGGGCAGATACGCAGTATTTT. It translates to CASSQETRADTQYF.

This clonotype occurred many times. The CDR3 nucleotides are TGTGCCAGCACCCCGGCAGTCTTCTCTGAAGCTTTCTTT. This gives the protein CASTPAVFSEAFF. The chain is built from TRBV2 and TRBJ1-1; D not resolved. Deletions cut 7 bases from V and 6 bases from J, with 15 bases between. This CDR3 has 13 amino acids. Germline CDR1 reads SNHLY; CDR2 reads FYNNEI.

This clonotype was recorded at least ten times. The V call is TRBV3-1, the J call TRBJ1-1, with D perhaps matching TRBD1 (5 bases). The CDR3 runs to 17 residues. From germline, CDR1 is LGHDT and CDR2 YNNKEL (reference sequence). V gave up 0 bases and J gave up 0 bases, with 14 bases separating them. Written as DNA, the CDR3 is TGTGCCAGCAGCCAAGAAAGTGCCAGGGTAATGAACACTGAAGCTTTCTTT. As protein: CASSQESARVMNTEAFF.

This clonotype has more than one count but fewer than ten. CDR3 DNA: TGTGCCAGCAGTTTTGGGTCCGTGGGTAAGGGAAAAGAGACCCAGTACTTC. It codes for CASSFGSVGKGKETQYF. This chain joins TRBV28 and TRBJ2-5; D remains unclear. V lost 3 bases and J lost 3, with 20 bases in between. The CDR3 has 17 amino acids. The germline CDR1 and CDR2 sequences are MDHEN and SYDVKM.

This clonotype was detected ten times or more. This sequence joins TRBV5-8 and TRBJ2-7; D not resolved. The CDR3 is 16 amino acids. V gave up 1 base and J gave up 1 base, with 15 bases separating them. CDR1 and CDR2 (germline): SGHTS, YDEGEE. The CDR3 region has the DNA TGTGCCAGCAGCTTGTCCACCGTACAGATGTCCTACGAGCAGTACGTC. Translation gives CASSLSTVQMSYEQYV.

This clonotype was recorded many times. The chain carries TRBV20-1 and TRBJ2-5; D may be TRBD2 (6 bases). In germline, CDR1 is DFQATT, CDR2 SNEGSKA (reference sequence). The V end was cut by 3 bases, the J end by 2 bases, with 13 bases between. The CDR3 spans 14 residues. In DNA form, the CDR3 reads TGCAGTGCTAGGGGACTTAACCTGCAAGAGACCCAGTACTTC. Protein sequence: CSARGLNLQETQYF.

V and J are TRBV18 and TRBJ2-3; D remains unclear. The CDR3 length is 13 residues. The ends were cut back, 3 bases at V and 4 bases at J, with 8 bases in the middle. The germline gives CDR1 KGHSH, CDR2 LQKENI. The DNA of the CDR3 is TGTGCCAGCTCACCCGCCGTCCCAGATACGCAGTATTTT. It yields the protein CASSPAVPDTQYF.

This chain connects TRBV7-2 to TRBJ2-5; D possibly corresponds to TRBD1 (5 bases). This CDR3 comprises 13 residues. CDR1 SGHTA and CDR2 FQGNSA come from the germline V gene. V was pared by 5 bases and J by 5 bases, with 12 bases between. The CDR3 here is CASSPAHRETQYF. As DNA, the CDR3 is TGTGCCAGCAGCCCGGCTCACAGGGAGACCCAGTACTTC.

This clonotype was seen ten or more times. V usage is TRBV20-1 and J usage is TRBJ2-7; 10 nucleotides align to TRBD2. Germline CDR1 and CDR2: DFQATT and SNEGSKA (reference sequence). The CDR3 loop spans 14 amino acids. V trimming: 6 bases; J trimming: 3 bases; junction bases outside the gene matches: 8. DNA for the CDR3: TGCAGTGCCCCTCGACTAGCGGGCAGCTACGAGCAGTACTTC. Translated: CSAPRLAGSYEQYF.

A single count supports this clonotype. The genes are TRBV20-1 and TRBJ2-7, with 10 bases aligning to TRBD1. J gave up 3 bases and V 5 bases, and 1 base lay outside the gene matches. Germline V gives CDR1 DFQATT, CDR2 SNEGSKA (reference sequence). There are 12 residues in the CDR3. CDR3 sequence: CSAWDRGYEQYV. In nucleotides, the CDR3 is TGCAGTGCTTGGGACAGGGGCTACGAGCAGTACGTC.

The chain has TRBV7-3 and TRBJ2-2; D not resolved. Germline CDR1 and CDR2: SGHTA and FQGTGA. The V gene lost 0 bases and the J gene lost 0 bases, with 11 bases spanning the gap. There are 17 residues in the CDR3. The CDR3 coding sequence is TGTGCCAGCAGCTTAACGGCCCAGGAAGCGAACACCGGGGAGCTGTTTTTT. Its protein product is CASSLTAQEANTGELFF.

This clonotype showed up many times. The chain employs TRBV2 and TRBJ2-1, with TRBD2 matching over 7 bases. Germline V CDR1 and CDR2: SNHLY, FYNNEI. Unmatched junction bases numbered 8, after V lost 6 bases and J lost 3 bases. This CDR3 has 15 amino acids. The chain's CDR3 is CASRTSPPRYNEQFF. CDR3 in DNA: TGTGCCAGCAGGACTAGCCCACCTCGCTACAATGAGCAGTTCTTC.

This clonotype was seen a few times. This rearrangement joins TRBV20-1 to TRBJ2-3, with TRBD2 identical over 16 bases. The germline CDR1 and CDR2 sequences are DFQATT and SNEGSKA (reference sequence). V lost 0 bases and J lost 7; bases outside the gene matches: 4. The CDR3 loop spans 16 amino acids. The CDR3 sequence is CSAREGTSGGGNTQYF. CDR3 nucleotides: TGCAGTGCTAGAGAAGGGACTAGCGGGGGGGGAAATACGCAGTATTTT.

This clonotype was observed many times. The V call is TRBV24-1, the J call TRBJ1-1; D not resolved. CDR3 length equals 12 residues. V gave up 7 bases and J gave up 3 bases, with 8 bases separating them. Germline CDR1 and CDR2: KGHDR and SFDVKD. DNA for the CDR3: TGTGCCACCAGGGACGGACACACTGAAGCTTTCTTT. Protein: CATRDGHTEAFF.

In this sample, this clonotype turned up a few times. The chain joins TRBV4-1 to TRBJ2-5; 9 positions agree with TRBD1. Per germline, CDR1 MGHRA and CDR2 YSYEKL. Unmatched junction bases numbered 5, after V lost 6 bases and J lost 3 bases. The CDR3 length is 14 residues. The CDR3 here is CASRPRTGEETQYF. DNA of the CDR3: TGCGCCAGCAGGCCTCGGACAGGGGAAGAGACCCAGTACTTC.

This clonotype came up a few times. The chain combines TRBV20-1 with TRBJ2-1; 11 nucleotides match TRBD1. CDR3 size: 15 residues. Germline V gene lookup returns CDR1 DFQATT and CDR2 SNEGSKA (reference sequence). The ends lost 0 bases at V and 6 bases at J; junction bases unmatched: 4. The CDR3 DNA follows: TGCAGTGCTAGAGAATGGACAGGGGGCGGCAATGAGCAGTTCTTC. This encodes CSAREWTGGGNEQFF.

This clonotype was seen more than once but under ten times. The chain uses TRBV10-3 and TRBJ1-6, with D possibly matching TRBD1 (5 bases). CDR1 ENHRY and CDR2 SYGVKD come from the germline V gene. CDR3 size: 14 residues. Trimming left V 8 bases short and J 8 bases short, with 16 bases between. CDR3 DNA sequence: TGTGCCATCGGGGCTGGGCAATCGGATTCACCCCTCCACTTT. Protein sequence: CAIGAGQSDSPLHF.

This clonotype was seen a handful of times. The gene calls are TRBV20-1 and TRBJ2-3, with D tentatively TRBD2 (6 bases). The ends were cut back, 5 bases at V and 6 bases at J, with 6 bases in the middle. Per germline, CDR1 DFQATT and CDR2 SNEGSKA (reference sequence). CDR3 size: 10 residues. The CDR3 region is CSAGGDTQYF. CDR3 nucleotide sequence: TGCAGTGCTGGGGGGGATACGCAGTATTTT.

The gene calls are TRBV12-3 or TRBV12-4 and TRBJ2-3; no clear D gene. This CDR3 has 12 amino acids. V lost 7 bases and J lost 4, with 9 bases in between. The CDR3 is CASTPVADTQYF. DNA for the CDR3: TGTGCCAGCACCCCGGTGGCAGATACGCAGTATTTT.